Shown below are 24 T cell receptor beta chains from a single sample sequenced in a study of blood T cells in healthy people across ages. With a J-beta primer mix and a sample-barcoded 5' primer, a second PCR ran roughly 6 to 11 cycles. Each CDR3 protein is one row after TCRdb ran MiXCR on the 5' RACE reads. The repertoire includes roughly 900,000 distinct CDR3 sequences, roughly 50% of them detected once, and around an eighth sits in the top ten. Sequencing was carried out using blood. The source is a man under 40 in good health.

There are a few counts of this clonotype. V usage is TRBV7-9 and J usage is TRBJ2-3, with D perhaps TRBD1 (5 bases). Germline CDR1 reads SEHNR; CDR2 reads FQNEAQ (reference sequence). V lost 6 bases to trimming and J lost 2 bases, with 15 bases between them. The CDR3 sequence is 15 residues long. This CDR3 is CASRVTGAATDTQYF. CDR3 nucleotides: TGTGCCAGCAGAGTAACAGGAGCAGCCACAGATACGCAGTATTTT.

This rearrangement joins TRBV10-3 to TRBJ2-3, with 8 bases aligning to TRBD1. CDR1 and CDR2 (germline): ENHRY, SYGVKD. The V and J ends lost 10 bases and 2 bases, in that order; junction bases with no gene match: 8. The CDR3 spans 14 residues. The chain's CDR3 is CATETGGITDTQYF. CDR3 in DNA: TGTGCCACCGAAACAGGGGGGATCACAGATACGCAGTATTTT.

This clonotype was recorded at least ten times. This rearrangement joins TRBV20-1 to TRBJ2-1; D uncertain. CDR3 length: 11 amino acids. Germline lookup yields CDR1 DFQATT and CDR2 SNEGSKA (reference sequence). V lost 3 bases and J lost 9, with 9 bases in between. This CDR3 reads CSASPLGEQFF. CDR3 in DNA: TGCAGTGCTAGCCCTCTGGGTGAGCAGTTCTTC.

The chain uses TRBV28 and TRBJ2-7; 8 bases align to TRBD1. The last part of the DNA fits TRBJ2-5 better; the J call may be wrong. CDR1 is MDHEN, CDR2 SYDVKM, per germline. CDR3 size: 14 residues. This CDR3 is CASSPQGVRGTQYF. The CDR3 DNA sequence: TGTGCCAGCAGTCCACAGGGGGTCCGGGGGACCCAGTACTTC.

CDR3 coding DNA: TGTGCCACCAGCGAGCGGACAGAAACCAACAATGAGCAGTTCTTC. The encoded protein is CATSERTETNNEQFF. This rearrangement joins TRBV15 to TRBJ2-1, with a weak D call TRBD1 (6 bases). The germline CDR1 and CDR2 sequences are LNHNV and YYDKDF (reference sequence). The CDR3 is made up of 15 amino acids. V gave up 5 bases and J gave up 5 bases, with 16 bases separating them.

This clonotype was counted a few times. The chain carries TRBV9 and TRBJ1-6, with D possibly matching TRBD1 (5 bases). The length of the CDR3 is 16 residues. V gave up 3 bases and J gave up 8 bases, with 18 bases separating them. Looked up from germline, CDR1 is SGDLS and CDR2 is YYNGEE. As DNA, the CDR3 is TGTGCCAGCAGCGCCACGACCGGGGCTCGGGATTCACCCCTCCACTTT. It yields the protein CASSATTGARDSPLHF.

V gene TRBV28 combines with J gene TRBJ2-7, with D unresolved. There are 12 residues in the CDR3. Trimming shortened V by 5 bases and J by 2 bases, and 7 bases separated the two germline ends. Germline-derived CDR1 and CDR2 are MDHEN and SYDVKM. The CDR3 sequence is CASSRPAYEQYF. The CDR3 nucleotides read TGTGCCAGCAGTAGGCCAGCCTACGAGCAGTACTTC.

Worth noting for this clonotype: At one end the junction does not follow the germline gene, possibly because of a read error. The chain employs TRBV20-1 and TRBJ2-7, with D possibly TRBD2 on 5 matching bases. The CDR3 is made up of 13 amino acids. The germline gives CDR1 DFQATT, CDR2 SNEGSKA (reference sequence). CDR3 nucleotide sequence: TGCAGTGCCAGAGGCTCGGGGAGCTACGAGCAGTACTTC. The encoded protein is CSARGSGSYEQYF.

This clonotype was recorded a few times. The rearrangement uses TRBV20-1 and TRBJ2-1, with D unresolved. The CDR3 has 16 residues. CDR1 and CDR2 from the germline V gene are DFQATT and SNEGSKA (reference sequence). V was clipped by 2 bases and J by 6 bases, with 20 bases between them. CDR3 region: CSARLIVGGVSNEQFF. The CDR3 DNA follows: TGCAGTGCTAGATTGATCGTCGGTGGGGTCAGCAATGAGCAGTTCTTC.

The chain combines TRBV12-3 or TRBV12-4 with TRBJ1-2; TRBD1 might be the D (5 bases). The germline V and J ends were trimmed by 9 bases and 0 bases, with 11 bases remaining between them. CDR3 length equals 13 residues. This CDR3 reads CASKIGANYGYTF. The CDR3 bases are TGTGCCAGTAAGATAGGGGCTAACTATGGCTACACCTTC.

About this clonotype: With a much larger clone just one base away, this may be a read error. The chain couples TRBV6-2 or TRBV6-3 to TRBJ2-5; no reliable D call. Germline values: CDR1 MNHEY, CDR2 SVGEGT. The CDR3 is 15 amino acids. DNA for the CDR3: TGTGCCAACAGTTACTGGGCCATTTCCGGGGAGACCCAGTACTTC. This encodes CANSYWAISGETQYF.

This chain's CDR3 is CASSQGRLSGNTIYF. As DNA, the CDR3 is TGTGCCAGCAGCCAGGGACGCCTCTCTGGAAACACCATATATTTT. The gene calls are TRBV4-2 and TRBJ1-3; possibly TRBD1 for D (5 bases). V was pared by 3 bases and J by 0 bases, with 9 bases between. This CDR3 region has 15 residues. CDR1 and CDR2 from the germline V gene are LGHNA and YNFKEQ.

This clonotype was detected only a few times. The chain recombines TRBV15 with TRBJ1-2; D gene ambiguous. V lost 3 bases and J lost 4, with 9 bases in between. CDR1 and CDR2 from the germline V gene are LNHNV and YYDKDF (reference sequence). The CDR3 runs to 13 residues. The CDR3 spells CATSSERGYGYTF. The DNA for the CDR3 is TGTGCCACCAGCAGCGAAAGAGGCTATGGCTACACCTTC.

The CDR3 loop reads CASSQPGTRFCEQYF. DNA of the CDR3: TGTGCCAGCAGCCAACCCGGGACTAGGTTTTGCGAGCAGTACTTC. This chain connects TRBV4-2 to TRBJ2-5; 8 bases line up with TRBD2. Gene TRBJ2-7 matches the end of the DNA better, so the J call may be wrong. The CDR3 runs to 15 residues. In germline, CDR1 is LGHNA, CDR2 YNFKEQ.

This clonotype was observed many times. V usage is TRBV7-2 and J usage is TRBJ2-7, with unresolved D. Germline CDR1 is SGHTA and CDR2 is FQGNSA. This CDR3 has 14 amino acids. V dropped 1 base and J dropped 1 base, with 8 bases sitting between them. The CDR3: CASSLGTYSYEQYF. The CDR3, as DNA: TGTGCCAGCAGCTTAGGGACGTATTCCTACGAGCAGTACTTC.

This rearrangement joins TRBV7-3 to TRBJ1-1; D possibly corresponds to TRBD1 (5 bases). The CDR3 length is 13 residues. V was cut by 5 bases and J by 6 bases, with 13 bases left in between. Germline CDR1 SGHTA, CDR2 FQGTGA. The CDR3 DNA follows: TGTGCCAGCAGCCCAGACAGTAGCGCTGAAGCTTTCTTT. This codes for CASSPDSSAEAFF. The whole variable domain, remainder taken from reference TRBV7-3 and TRBJ1-1, is GAGVSQTPSNKVTEKGKYVELRCDPISGHTALYWYRQSLGQGPEFLIYFQGTGAADDSGLPNDRFFAVRPEGSVSTLKIQRTERGDSAVYLCASSPDSSAEAFFGQGTRLTVV.

This clonotype was found a few times. This chain connects TRBV12-3 or TRBV12-4 to TRBJ2-7; weak D call: TRBD2 (6 bases). The germline V and J ends were trimmed by 6 bases and 5 bases, with 20 bases remaining between them. CDR3 size: 15 residues. The CDR3, as DNA: TGTGCCAGCAGGGCACGGGACTCCTCCAGCAACGAGCAGTACTTC. Encoded protein: CASRARDSSSNEQYF.

A note on this clonotype: A junction end diverges from the germline sequence, so it may reflect a read error. The rearrangement joins TRBV13 to TRBJ1-1; D remains unclear. CDR1 is PRHDT, CDR2 FYEKMQ, per germline (reference sequence). The CDR3 is 14 amino acids. Here the CDR3 DNA reads TGTGCCAGCAGCCCCGGGTTTGCGGTTACTGCAGCTTTCTTT. Its translation: CASSPGFAVTAAFF.

This clonotype appeared many times. The chain links TRBV27 to TRBJ2-7; possible D gene TRBD1, 5 bases. CDR1 is MNHEY and CDR2 is SMNVEV in the germline V gene (reference sequence). Trimming took off 3 bases at V and 2 bases at J, with 8 bases between the two ends. The CDR3 length is 13 residues. The CDR3 reads CASSFDRTYEQYF. Here the CDR3 DNA reads TGTGCCAGCAGTTTTGACAGAACCTACGAGCAGTACTTC.

This clonotype was found a few times. This chain links TRBV2 with TRBJ1-1; TRBD1 matches at 7 bases. The CDR3 runs 13 residues. J lost 7 bases, V lost 11 bases, and 13 bases had no gene match. Germline CDR1 and CDR2: SNHLY and FYNNEI. The chain's CDR3 is CASGRQGGGEAFF. CDR3 sequence (DNA): TGTGCCTCCGGGAGACAGGGAGGAGGTGAAGCTTTCTTT.

With regard to this clonotype: A much larger clone differs by one base, so this may be a read error. The gene calls are TRBV3-1 and TRBJ2-5; D call uncertain. CDR3 length equals 14 residues. The V end was cut by 0 bases, the J end by 5 bases, with 10 bases between. CDR1 is LGHDT and CDR2 is YNNKEL in the germline V gene (reference sequence). The CDR3 reads CASSQERATETQYF. CDR3 DNA sequence: TGTGCCAGCAGCCAAGAGCGCGCGACGGAGACCCAGTACTTC.

The chain couples TRBV5-6 to TRBJ1-1; tentative D call: TRBD1 (5 bases). CDR1 and CDR2 (germline): SGHDT, YYEEEE. The CDR3 spans 14 residues. V lost 3 bases, J lost 4 bases, and 13 bases lay in between. The CDR3 sequence is CASSWGGPGTEAFF. The CDR3 nucleotides read TGTGCCAGCAGCTGGGGGGGACCGGGCACTGAAGCTTTCTTT.

This clonotype was counted a single time. This chain connects TRBV10-3 to TRBJ2-4, with D hard to call. TRBJ2-7 matches the DNA end more closely, so the J call is doubtful. Germline loops: CDR1 ENHRY, CDR2 SYGVKD. The length of the CDR3 is 14 residues. The CDR3 DNA follows: TGTGCCATCAGTGTAGGGCTGGGGACCTACGAGCAGTACTTC. This encodes CAISVGLGTYEQYF.

This clonotype turned up a few times. The chain employs TRBV2 and TRBJ1-5; perhaps TRBD1 as D (6 bases). This CDR3 has 13 residues. The germline V gene has CDR1 SNHLY and CDR2 FYNNEI. Trimming cost V 6 bases and J 5 bases, with 11 bases left between them. The CDR3 reads CASRVTGYQPQHF. CDR3 DNA: TGTGCCAGCAGAGTAACAGGGTATCAGCCCCAGCATTTT.